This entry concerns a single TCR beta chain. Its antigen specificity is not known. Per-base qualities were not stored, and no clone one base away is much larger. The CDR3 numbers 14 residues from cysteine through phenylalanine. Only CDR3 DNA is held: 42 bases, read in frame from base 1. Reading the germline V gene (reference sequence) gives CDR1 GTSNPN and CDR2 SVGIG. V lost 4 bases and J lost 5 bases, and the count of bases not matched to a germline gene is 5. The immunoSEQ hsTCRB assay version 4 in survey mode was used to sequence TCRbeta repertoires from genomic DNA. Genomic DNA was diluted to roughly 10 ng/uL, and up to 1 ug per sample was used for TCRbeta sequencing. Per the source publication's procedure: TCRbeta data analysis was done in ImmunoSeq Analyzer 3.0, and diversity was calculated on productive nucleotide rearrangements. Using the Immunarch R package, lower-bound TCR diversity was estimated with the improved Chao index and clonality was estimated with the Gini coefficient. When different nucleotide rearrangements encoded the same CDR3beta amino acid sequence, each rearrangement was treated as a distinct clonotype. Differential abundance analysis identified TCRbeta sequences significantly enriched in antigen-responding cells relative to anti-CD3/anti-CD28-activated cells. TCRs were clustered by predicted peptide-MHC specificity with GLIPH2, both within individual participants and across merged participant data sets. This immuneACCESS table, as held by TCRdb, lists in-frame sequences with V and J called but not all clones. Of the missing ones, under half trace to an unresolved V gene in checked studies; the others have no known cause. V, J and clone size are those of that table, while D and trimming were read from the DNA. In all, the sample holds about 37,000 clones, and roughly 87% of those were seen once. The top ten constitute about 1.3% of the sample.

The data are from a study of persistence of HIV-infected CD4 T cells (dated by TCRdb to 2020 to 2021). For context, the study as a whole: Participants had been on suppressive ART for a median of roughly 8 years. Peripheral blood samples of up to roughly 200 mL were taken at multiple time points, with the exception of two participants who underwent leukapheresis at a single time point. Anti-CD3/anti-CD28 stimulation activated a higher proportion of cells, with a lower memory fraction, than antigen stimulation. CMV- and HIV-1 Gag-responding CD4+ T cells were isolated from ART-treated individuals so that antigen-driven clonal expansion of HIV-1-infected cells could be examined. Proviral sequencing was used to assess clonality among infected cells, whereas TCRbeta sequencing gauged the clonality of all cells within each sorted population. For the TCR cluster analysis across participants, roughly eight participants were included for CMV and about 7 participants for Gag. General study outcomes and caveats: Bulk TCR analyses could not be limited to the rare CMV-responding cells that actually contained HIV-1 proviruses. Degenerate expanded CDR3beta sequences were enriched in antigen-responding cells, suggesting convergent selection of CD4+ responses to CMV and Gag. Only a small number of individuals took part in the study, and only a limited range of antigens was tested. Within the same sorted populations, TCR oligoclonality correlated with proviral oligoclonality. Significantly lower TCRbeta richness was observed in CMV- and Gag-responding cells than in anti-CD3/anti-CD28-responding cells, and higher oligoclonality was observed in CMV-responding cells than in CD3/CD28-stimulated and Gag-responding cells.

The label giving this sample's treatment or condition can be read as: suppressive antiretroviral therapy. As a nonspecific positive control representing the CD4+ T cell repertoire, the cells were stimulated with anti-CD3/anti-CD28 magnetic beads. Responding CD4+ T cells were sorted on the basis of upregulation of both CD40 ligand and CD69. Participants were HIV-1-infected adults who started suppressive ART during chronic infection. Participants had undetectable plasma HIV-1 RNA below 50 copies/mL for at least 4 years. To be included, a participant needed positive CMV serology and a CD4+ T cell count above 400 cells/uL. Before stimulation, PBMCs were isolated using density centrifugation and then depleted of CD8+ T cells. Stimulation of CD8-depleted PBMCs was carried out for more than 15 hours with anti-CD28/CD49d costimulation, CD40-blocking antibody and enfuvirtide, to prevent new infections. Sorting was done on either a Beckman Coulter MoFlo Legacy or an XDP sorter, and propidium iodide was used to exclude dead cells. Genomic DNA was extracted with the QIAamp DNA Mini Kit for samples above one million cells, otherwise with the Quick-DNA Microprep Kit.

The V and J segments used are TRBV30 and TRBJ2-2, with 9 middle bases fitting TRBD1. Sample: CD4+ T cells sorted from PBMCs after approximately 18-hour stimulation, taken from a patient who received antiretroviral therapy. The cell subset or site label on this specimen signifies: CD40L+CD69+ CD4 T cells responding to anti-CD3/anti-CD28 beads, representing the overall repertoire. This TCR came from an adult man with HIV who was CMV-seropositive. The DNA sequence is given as TGTGCCTGGATCCACAGGGGGCAGACCGGGGAGCTGTTTTTT. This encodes CAWIHRGQTGELFF.